The entry below gives a single T cell receptor (beta chain) sequence along with its context. What it binds is not known. The sample comes from a study of cytomegalovirus exposure and HLA in healthy donors. Study-level points and caveats: Several of the most significant clusters were apparently associated with common viral pathogens in a later analysis. TCR beta sequences reportedly predicted most subjects' HLA-A and HLA-B alleles accurately. TCR beta V segments were, for the most part, productive about 87% or about 30% of the time in an earlier analysis.

It was with 60 Vbeta and 13 Jbeta primers that the PCR ran. Libraries were prepared by immunoSEQ multiplex PCR; TCRdb keeps only in-frame clonotypes and omits some of them. The profile covers some 100,000 clones, with 65% to 85% appearing a single time and 3% taken by the ten largest. Sequenced sample: PBMCs. The clonotype originates from a female donor in good health and CMV-seropositive.

The CDR3 DNA is TGTGCCTGGAGCGCCCTAGATTGGCCGGGACTAGCGTCTGGTTCCTACGAGCAGTACTTC. This gives the protein CAWSALDWPGLASGSYEQYF. The chain uses TRBV30 and TRBJ2-7, with TRBD2 matching over 10 bases. CDR1 and CDR2 (germline): GTSNPN, SVGIG (reference sequence). This CDR3 comprises 20 residues. J lost 1 base, V lost 3 bases, and 21 bases had no gene match.